This TCR beta chain was recovered during a study of response to subunit inactivated influenza vaccine. TCRdb ran MiXCR on the RT-PCR reads and lists one entry per CDR3 protein. The repertoire holds 700,000 to 800,000 distinct CDR3 sequences, with about 18% as singletons. Worth noting for this clonotype: Its antigen is as yet unknown.

Overall study results and limits: Researchers suggested that each seasonal influenza vaccination recruits few new T cells.

Source: PBMCs from blood, taken 4 to 6 days after vaccination. The clonotype comes from a man aged 45 to 65 who received an inactivated influenza vaccine.

The CDR3: CSAWTSGRAWETQYF. The CDR3 DNA reads as TGCAGTGCTTGGACTAGCGGGAGGGCCTGGGAGACCCAGTACTTC. This chain connects TRBV20-1 to TRBJ2-5; 15 bases line up with TRBD2. The CDR3 contains 15 residues. Trimming removed 5 bases from V and 5 bases from J; junction bases left unmatched: 6. The V gene's germline CDR1 is DFQATT and CDR2 SNEGSKA (reference sequence).